The 30 T cell receptor beta chains in this list originate from one sample, sequenced in a study of blood T cell repertoires in COVID-19. Sequencing used immunoSEQ multiplex PCR; TCRdb keeps in-frame clones, though not all of them. The table has about 69,000 clones, approximately 84% seen once. Input material: peripheral blood. The receptor source for this set is a man in his fifties or sixties with COVID-19, enrolled during active disease.

This chain links TRBV7-9 with TRBJ2-5, with a possible D match to TRBD1 (5 bases). Germline V lookup: CDR1 SEHNR, CDR2 FQNEAQ (reference sequence). The V end lost 5 bases, the J end lost 6 bases, and 19 bases lay between the germline ends. CDR3 length equals 15 residues. The CDR3 coding sequence is TGTGCCAGCAGCCAAAGGCAGGGTTCGGCAAAGACCCAGTACTTC. Its protein product is CASSQRQGSAKTQYF.

The chain is built from TRBV7-7 and TRBJ2-1; the match to TRBD2 covers 7 bases. The CDR3 has 16 amino acids. V lost 5 bases to trimming and J lost 4 bases; unmatched junction nucleotides: 11. Germline V lookup: CDR1 SSHAT, CDR2 FNYEAQ (reference sequence). The CDR3 sequence: CASSPGGDGRYNEQFF. The CDR3 DNA is TGTGCCAGCAGCCCGGGGGGAGACGGGAGGTACAATGAGCAGTTCTTC. Drawing the rest from reference TRBV7-7 and TRBJ2-1, the complete variable domain is GAGVSQSPRYKVTKRGQDVTLRCDPISSHATLYWYQQALGQGPEFLTYFNYEAQPDKSGLPSDRFSAERPEGSISTLTIQRTEQRDSAMYRCASSPGGDGRYNEQFFGPGTRLTVL.

The CDR3 here is CASSMPPGSYNSPLHF. CDR3 DNA sequence: TGTGCCAGCAGCATGCCCCCGGGCTCCTATAATTCACCCCTCCACTTT. The chain uses TRBV21-1 and TRBJ1-6. TRBV21-1 is a listed pseudogene. The CDR3 is 16 amino acids.

The chain employs TRBV7-9 and TRBJ2-3; 7 nucleotides agree with TRBD1. Trimming cost V 4 bases and J 1 base; bases outside gene matches: 5. The CDR3 totals 15 residues. In germline, CDR1 is SEHNR, CDR2 FQNEAQ (reference sequence). As DNA, the CDR3 is TGTGCCAGCAGCTCGAGACAGGGAGGCACAGATACGCAGTATTTT. Translation: CASSSRQGGTDTQYF.

The V and J genes are TRBV30 and TRBJ1-6; D is unresolved. V lost 4 bases and J lost 8, with 12 bases in between. The CDR3 contains 13 residues. Germline V gives CDR1 GTSNPN, CDR2 SVGIG (reference sequence). The CDR3 loop is CAWTSGEYSPLHF. CDR3 nucleotides: TGTGCCTGGACCTCCGGGGAGTATTCACCCCTCCACTTT.

This clone was found once. V and J are TRBV3-1 (or the pseudogene TRBV3-2) and TRBJ1-1; 7 nucleotides line up with TRBD1. The germline V gene has CDR1 LGHDT and CDR2 YNNKEL (reference sequence). Trimming at V came to 2 bases and at J to 5 bases, leaving 5 bases not matched to a gene. The CDR3 length is 14 residues. The CDR3 spells CASSQKGATTEAFF. DNA of the CDR3: TGTGCCAGCAGCCAAAAGGGGGCTACGACTGAAGCTTTCTTT.

The chain is built from TRBV9 and TRBJ1-1; D ambiguous. V dropped 4 bases and J dropped 4 bases, with 14 bases sitting between them. Germline CDR1 SGDLS, CDR2 YYNGEE. The CDR3 totals 14 residues. CDR3 in DNA: TGTGCCAGCAGCCTCGAGGGAGGAAGCACTGAAGCTTTCTTT. It codes for CASSLEGGSTEAFF.

In DNA form, the CDR3 reads TGTGCCATCAGTGCTGGACTAGCGGGGACAGATACGCAGTATTTT. Its protein is CAISAGLAGTDTQYF. The V call is TRBV10-3, the J call TRBJ2-3; 12 positions match TRBD2. The CDR3 sequence is 15 residues long. Trimming at V came to 4 bases and at J to 3 bases, leaving 2 bases not matched to a gene. Germline V gene lookup returns CDR1 ENHRY and CDR2 SYGVKD.

The chain uses TRBV7-9 and TRBJ2-1, with D possibly TRBD2 on 5 matching bases. Trimming removed 4 bases at V and 0 bases at J, with 16 bases between. The germline gives CDR1 SEHNR, CDR2 FQNEAQ (reference sequence). The CDR3 totals 17 residues. The CDR3 here is CASSSGNLPSSYNEQFF. CDR3 in DNA: TGTGCCAGCAGCTCGGGAAATCTGCCGAGCTCCTACAATGAGCAGTTCTTC.

CDR3 sequence: CASSPRTSGAETQYF. CDR3 nucleotides: TGTGCCAGCAGCCCGAGAACTAGCGGGGCGGAGACCCAGTACTTC. The chain recombines TRBV7-2 with TRBJ2-5; 10 nucleotides agree with TRBD2. In germline, CDR1 is SGHTA, CDR2 FQGNSA. The V segment lost 5 bases and the J segment 5 bases; nucleotides outside the gene matches: 8. This CDR3 contains 15 residues.

The chain combines TRBV13 with TRBJ2-7; 9 bases fit TRBD1. With 4 bases clipped from V and 4 bases from J, the junction kept 8 bases outside the gene matches. CDR1 and CDR2 from the germline V gene are PRHDT and FYEKMQ (reference sequence). The CDR3 runs 15 residues. The chain's CDR3 is CASSSPGTGTYEQYF. The CDR3 DNA reads as TGTGCCAGCAGCTCACCCGGGACAGGGACTTACGAGCAGTACTTC.

This chain uses TRBV30 with TRBJ1-5; no clear D. The V and J ends lost 0 bases and 0 bases respectively, with 6 bases between them. This CDR3 contains 14 residues. From germline, CDR1 is GTSNPN and CDR2 SVGIG (reference sequence). CDR3 loop: CAWSVLNSNQPQHF. In nucleotides, the CDR3 is TGTGCCTGGAGTGTTTTAAATAGCAATCAGCCCCAGCATTTT.

The rearrangement uses TRBV10-3 and TRBJ1-2; TRBD1 is a possible D gene (6 bases). Trimming removed 8 bases from V and 1 base from J, with 17 bases in between. CDR1 ENHRY and CDR2 SYGVKD come from the germline V gene. The CDR3 covers 15 residues. For the CDR3, the DNA is TGTGCCATCGCCAAAGTCGACAGGAGTAACTATGGCTACACCTTC. Amino acids: CAIAKVDRSNYGYTF.

The chain combines TRBV30 with TRBJ1-6; the D is unclear. V was pared by 2 bases and J by 11 bases, with 19 bases between. Germline loops: CDR1 GTSNPN, CDR2 SVGIG (reference sequence). CDR3 length: 15 amino acids. The CDR3: CAWSSPSGRWTPLHF. The DNA for the CDR3 is TGTGCCTGGAGTTCCCCCAGCGGGCGGTGGACACCCCTCCACTTT.

The V and J genes are TRBV12-3 or TRBV12-4 and TRBJ2-5; possible D gene TRBD2, 5 bases. With 3 bases removed from V and 5 bases from J, the gap between germline ends came to 10 bases. This CDR3 comprises 13 residues. The CDR3 sequence is CASSLVGGETQYF. The CDR3 nucleotides read TGTGCCAGCAGTTTGGTCGGCGGGGAGACCCAGTACTTC.

Only one count was recorded for this clone. Written as DNA, the CDR3 is TGTGCCACCTGTCGGGGGGGGGCAGGTAATTCACCCCTCCACTTT. This translates into CATCRGGAGNSPLHF. The chain is built from TRBV19 and TRBJ1-6; maybe TRBD1 (6 bases). The germline V gene encodes CDR1 LNHDA and CDR2 SQIVND (reference sequence). The CDR3 consists of 15 residues. V was clipped by 10 bases and J by 6 bases, with 19 bases between them.

The rearrangement links TRBV9 to TRBJ2-7; 7 bases align to TRBD2. Trimming took 2 bases from V and 6 from J; bases not matched to a gene: 8. CDR1 and CDR2 (germline): SGDLS, YYNGEE. The CDR3 is made up of 14 amino acids. The chain's CDR3 is CASSVGTGEGEQYF. The CDR3 DNA reads TGTGCCAGCAGCGTTGGGACTGGGGAGGGCGAGCAGTACTTC.

This clone appeared a single time. The chain combines TRBV9 with TRBJ2-7; 11 nucleotides match TRBD2. CDR1 is SGDLS and CDR2 is YYNGEE in the germline V gene. This CDR3 contains 16 residues. V was pared by 4 bases and J by 2 bases, with 8 bases of the junction left unmatched. As DNA, the CDR3 is TGTGCCAGCAGCCCCGCTAGCGGGGGGCCCCCCTACGAGCAGTACTTC. Its protein product is CASSPASGGPPYEQYF.

This chain joins TRBV7-3 and TRBJ1-5, with D perhaps TRBD1 (5 bases). Germline V gene data show CDR1 as SGHTA and CDR2 as FQGTGA. This CDR3 has 13 residues. Trimming shortened V by 3 bases and J by 3 bases, and 6 bases separated the two germline ends. For the CDR3, the DNA is TGTGCCAGCAGCTTGACAGCCAATCAGCCCCAGCATTTT. Encoded protein: CASSLTANQPQHF.

The V gene is TRBV9, the J gene TRBJ1-3, with TRBD1 matching over 7 bases. Germline V CDR1 and CDR2: SGDLS, YYNGEE. Losses at the gene ends were 3 bases for V and 8 bases for J; bases not matched to a gene: 5. CDR3 length: 13 residues. CDR3 DNA sequence: TGTGCCAGCAGCGCCCGACAGGGTGACACCATATATTTT. Translated, it gives CASSARQGDTIYF.

V and J are TRBV7-2 and TRBJ1-6; 8 bases are shared with TRBD1. Losses at the gene ends were 5 bases for V and 10 bases for J; bases not matched to a gene: 13. This CDR3 has 16 amino acids. The germline CDR1 and CDR2 sequences are SGHTA and FQGNSA. The CDR3: CASSPQSRDRGSPLHF. CDR3 nucleotide sequence: TGTGCCAGCAGCCCTCAATCACGAGACAGGGGCTCACCCCTCCACTTT.

The V gene is TRBV5-1, the J gene TRBJ1-5; tentative D call: TRBD1 (5 bases). The V end lost 0 bases, the J end lost 4 bases, and 5 bases lay between the germline ends. Germline V gene lookup returns CDR1 SGHRS and CDR2 YFSETQ. The CDR3 is 13 amino acids. The CDR3 loop reads CASSLGQNQPQHF. CDR3 DNA sequence: TGCGCCAGCAGCTTGGGACAGAATCAGCCCCAGCATTTT.

The gene calls are TRBV2 and TRBJ2-2; 8 bases fit TRBD1. The germline V gene has CDR1 SNHLY and CDR2 FYNNEI. This CDR3 region has 15 residues. V trimming: 2 bases; J trimming: 4 bases; junction bases outside the gene matches: 3. CDR3 residues: CASSELTGGTGELFF. The CDR3 nucleotides are TGTGCCAGCAGTGAACTTACAGGGGGCACCGGGGAGCTGTTTTTT.

This rearrangement joins TRBV11-3 to TRBJ2-2, with a weak D call TRBD2 (6 bases). Trimming left V 0 bases short and J 6 bases short, with 20 bases between. In germline, CDR1 is SGHNT, CDR2 YENEEA. This CDR3 has 18 residues. The CDR3 DNA is TGTGCCAGCAGCTTAGATCTCCATAGCGGAATTGGGGCCGGGGAGCTGTTTTTT. Translation: CASSLDLHSGIGAGELFF. The entire variable domain, with the rest obtained from reference TRBV11-3 and TRBJ2-2, is as follows: EAGVVQSPRYKIIEKKQPVAFWCNPISGHNTLYWYLQNLGQGPELLIRYENEEAVDDSQLPKDRFSAERLKGVDSTLKIQPAELGDSAVYLCASSLDLHSGIGAGELFFGEGSRLTVL.

The chain employs TRBV4-1 and TRBJ1-1; TRBD1 matches at 7 bases. Per germline, CDR1 MGHRA and CDR2 YSYEKL. V gave up 1 base and J gave up 5 bases; unmatched junction bases: 13. The CDR3 is 17 residues long. CDR3 region: CASSQVSTAGGRTEAFF. The DNA for the CDR3 is TGCGCCAGCAGCCAAGTTTCCACGGCAGGGGGGCGGACTGAAGCTTTCTTT.

The gene calls are TRBV6-5 and TRBJ2-2; 7 bases line up with TRBD2. After removal of 2 bases from V and 6 bases from J, the junction contained 3 bases not matched to a gene. Germline V gene sequence: CDR1 MNHEY, CDR2 SVGAGI. The CDR3 is made up of 14 amino acids. The CDR3 DNA reads TGTGCCAGCAGTTACGGGGGGGACCCCGGGGAGCTGTTTTTT. This sequence encodes CASSYGGDPGELFF.

The chain has TRBV7-2 and TRBJ1-3, with TRBD1 matching 7 bases. This CDR3 is built from 14 residues. The germline V gene encodes CDR1 SGHTA and CDR2 FQGNSA. Germline trimming cut 5 bases from V and 4 bases from J; bases unmatched to any gene: 5. DNA of the CDR3: TGTGCCAGCAGCCAGACAGGGAGCGGAAACACCATATATTTT. Protein: CASSQTGSGNTIYF.

This chain connects TRBV2 to TRBJ2-1, with 9 bases identical to TRBD2. V was pared by 6 bases and J by 4 bases, with 4 bases of the junction left unmatched. From germline, CDR1 is SNHLY and CDR2 FYNNEI. The CDR3 is made up of 14 amino acids. The CDR3 sequence is CASRERGEYNEQFF. DNA for the CDR3: TGTGCCAGCAGGGAGCGGGGGGAATACAATGAGCAGTTCTTC.

The chain uses TRBV7-9 and TRBJ2-1, with a weak D call TRBD2 (5 bases). V was clipped by 3 bases and J by 0 bases, with 15 bases between them. Germline CDR1 is SEHNR and CDR2 is FQNEAQ (reference sequence). The CDR3 is made up of 17 amino acids. CDR3 sequence (DNA): TGTGCCAGCAGCTTCACAGCGGCGGTTCGCTCCTACAATGAGCAGTTCTTC. This sequence encodes CASSFTAAVRSYNEQFF.

This clone is a singleton in its sample. The genes are TRBV6-5 and TRBJ2-3, with unresolved D. Germline CDR1 is MNHEY and CDR2 is SVGAGI. V gave up 0 bases and J gave up 14 bases, with 15 bases separating them. The CDR3 consists of 13 residues. The CDR3 nucleotides are TGTGCCAGCAGTTACTCCCCACTTTCGCGCCGGTATTTT. Protein sequence: CASSYSPLSRRYF.